The TCR beta chain described here comes from a study of blood T cells in healthy people across ages. It was with a sample-barcoded 5' primer and a J-beta primer mix that a second PCR of roughly 7 to 12 cycles was run. TCRdb passed the 5' RACE reads through MiXCR, listing each CDR3 protein once. Counted here are 1.6 million or so distinct CDR3 sequences, roughly 32% occurring once; the ten biggest clones make up approximately 10%. The germline V gene has CDR1 SGDLS and CDR2 YYNGEE. The CDR3 extends over 15 amino acids. J was trimmed by 9 bases and V by 4 bases; bases with no gene match: 11. A note on this clonotype: Its antigen is not known.

Study-wide results and limits: The study could not conclusively compare naive and antigen-experienced cells, given its unsorted PBMCs. It was not known whether donors were CMV positive (a possible confounder of expanded clonotype changes).

The receptor was derived from a woman aged 25-40 years in good health. The genes are TRBV9 and TRBJ2-1; 9 bases align to TRBD2. Sequencing was done on a sample of blood. This CDR3 reads CASSTGVAGVIEQFF. Written as DNA, the CDR3 is TGTGCCAGCAGCACAGGGGTAGCGGGGGTTATTGAGCAGTTCTTC.